There are many counts of the clone carrying this TCR beta chain. Its matching antigen is unknown. The CDR3 extends over 15 amino acids. V was cut by 6 bases and J by 0 bases, with 14 bases left in between. The germline CDR1 and CDR2 sequences are MNHNY and SVGAGI (reference sequence). These data originate in a study of post-analysis software for immune sequencing data. Study-wide context: The disease courses spanned relapsing-remitting, secondary progressive and progressive-relapsing forms of multiple sclerosis. Overall study results and limits: The study found significantly lower normalized Chao1 diversity in multiple sclerosis patients than in controls. There were a few TRBV segments more frequent in patients than controls, and TRBV5-6, TRBV5-1 and TRBV20-1 were among them.

Unique molecular identifiers were built into the TCR beta cDNA libraries. Each sample of roughly 0.9 to 11 million input T cells yielded 500,000 or so cDNA molecules, so each molecule approximated one T cell. TCRdb itself ran the PCR reads through MiXCR, one entry per CDR3 protein. The sample records about 770,000 distinct CDR3 sequences, roughly 46% being singletons. The source of this sequence is a girl aged 5-17 years with multiple sclerosis. The sequencing input was blood. The rearrangement links TRBV6-6 to TRBJ1-2; D gene uncertain. The CDR3 region is CASSENLQTNYGYTF. CDR3 DNA: TGTGCCAGCAGCGAAAACCTACAGACTAACTATGGCTACACCTTC.